A selection of T cell receptor beta chains follows, all from one sample in a study of radiation and T cells in renal cell carcinoma. Measured with immunoSEQ multiplex PCR; TCRdb has only the in-frame clones, and not every one. The data show approximately 100,000 clones, with 75% to 90% seen just once and approximately 8.4% held by the top ten. Here the sequenced sample was blood, taken from a patient whose treatment included radiotherapy and nephrectomy. The origin of the receptors is a man aged 50 or older with renal cell carcinoma. Each CDR3 is given with its conserved first and last residue. A D gene is named only where the DNA matches it firmly. Clone size, where shown, is once, few, many, or a class for clones that have expanded.

J gene: TRBJ1-3; clone size: -; D gene: -; V gene: TRBV18; CDR3 length: 15; CDR3 DNA: TGTGCCAGCTCACCTCCACGGACAGTAGGAAACACCATATATTTT; CDR3 protein: CASSPPRTVGNTIYF
J gene: TRBJ2-3; clone size: few; D gene: -; V gene: TRBV6-1; CDR3 length: 14; CDR3 DNA: TGTGCCAGCAGCGGGGTTGGTGTTACAGATACGCAGTATTTT; CDR3 protein: CASSGVGVTDTQYF
J gene: TRBJ1-2; clone size: -; D gene: -; V gene: TRBV7-8; CDR3 length: 15; CDR3 DNA: TGTGCCAGCAGCGCAGACCCCGGGACGCCGTATGGCTACACCTTC; CDR3 protein: CASSADPGTPYGYTF
J gene: TRBJ1-4; clone size: -; D gene: -; V gene: TRBV28; CDR3 length: 15; CDR3 DNA: TGTGCCAGCAGGACCGTCGGAGGGGCCGGTGAAAAACTGTTTTTT; CDR3 protein: CASRTVGGAGEKLFF
J gene: TRBJ1-5; clone size: -; D gene: TRBD1; V gene: TRBV6-4; CDR3 length: 19; CDR3 DNA: TGTGCCAGCACGAGTAAAACAGGGGGCCCGATATGTAGCAATCAGCCCCAGCATTTT; CDR3 protein: CASTSKTGGPICSNQPQHF
J gene: TRBJ2-1; clone size: -; D gene: TRBD2; V gene: TRBV30; CDR3 length: 18; CDR3 DNA: TGTGCCTGGAGTGTTGGGACTAGCGGGAGGGGCTCCTACAATGAGCAGTTCTTC; CDR3 protein: CAWSVGTSGRGSYNEQFF
J gene: TRBJ1-3; clone size: -; D gene: -; V gene: TRBV7-9; CDR3 length: 13; CDR3 DNA: TGTGCCAGCAGCCTGCTCTCTGGAAACACCATATATTTT; CDR3 protein: CASSLLSGNTIYF
J gene: TRBJ2-7; clone size: -; D gene: -; V gene: TRBV28; CDR3 length: 14; CDR3 DNA: TGTGCCTGCAGGGCACAGGCAGGGGACTACGAGCAGTACTTC; CDR3 protein: CACRAQAGDYEQYF
J gene: TRBJ2-3; clone size: -; D gene: -; V gene: TRBV27; CDR3 length: 15; CDR3 DNA: TGTGCCAGCAGCCCCCCGCAGGGGAGGACAGATACGCAGTATTTT; CDR3 protein: CASSPPQGRTDTQYF
J gene: TRBJ2-7; clone size: -; D gene: -; V gene: TRBV19; CDR3 length: 14; CDR3 DNA: TGTGCCAGTAGTATTGGAGGGACAGACTACGAGCAGTACTTC; CDR3 protein: CASSIGGTDYEQYF
J gene: TRBJ2-1; clone size: -; D gene: -; V gene: TRBV6-5; CDR3 length: 12; CDR3 DNA: TGTGCCAGCAGTCGTTCAGTCGATGAGCAGTTCTTC; CDR3 protein: CASSRSVDEQFF
J gene: TRBJ2-7; clone size: -; D gene: -; V gene: TRBV18; CDR3 length: 14; CDR3 DNA: TGTGCCAGCTCACCACCCACAGGGTCGTACGAGCAGTACTTC; CDR3 protein: CASSPPTGSYEQYF
J gene: TRBJ1-2; clone size: -; D gene: -; V gene: TRBV7-2; CDR3 length: 12; CDR3 DNA: TGTGCCAGCAGCTTAGGTCTCTATGGCTACACCTTC; CDR3 protein: CASSLGLYGYTF
J gene: TRBJ2-6; clone size: -; D gene: TRBD1; V gene: TRBV9; CDR3 length: 19; CDR3 DNA: TGTGCCAGCAGCGTAGCCCGGACAGGGGGCTTGACTGGGGCCAACGTCCTGACTTTC; CDR3 protein: CASSVARTGGLTGANVLTF
J gene: TRBJ2-2; clone size: few; D gene: -; V gene: TRBV9; CDR3 length: 12; CDR3 DNA: TGTGCCAGCAGCCGTCTCACCGGGGAGCTGTTTTTT; CDR3 protein: CASSRLTGELFF
J gene: TRBJ1-1; clone size: few; D gene: -; V gene: TRBV30; CDR3 length: 13; CDR3 DNA: TGTGCCTGGAGTGTACAGGAAGGCACTGAAGCTTTCTTT; CDR3 protein: CAWSVQEGTEAFF
J gene: TRBJ2-2; clone size: -; D gene: TRBD1; V gene: TRBV5-4; CDR3 length: 15; CDR3 DNA: TGTGCCAGCAGTCCGGACAGGGGGAACACCGGGGAGCTGTTTTTT; CDR3 protein: CASSPDRGNTGELFF
J gene: TRBJ1-2; clone size: -; D gene: -; V gene: TRBV7-9; CDR3 length: 12; CDR3 DNA: TGTGCCAGCAGCTTCGGAGTGGATGGCTACACCTTC; CDR3 protein: CASSFGVDGYTF
J gene: TRBJ1-4; clone size: -; D gene: -; V gene: TRBV7-2; CDR3 length: 14; CDR3 DNA: TGTGCCAGCAGCTTAGCGTGGGACAATGAAAAACTGTTTTTT; CDR3 protein: CASSLAWDNEKLFF
J gene: TRBJ2-7; clone size: -; D gene: TRBD1; V gene: TRBV7-6; CDR3 length: 14; CDR3 DNA: TGTGCCAGCAGCCAGGGACAGGGGGTCTACGAGCAGTACTTC; CDR3 protein: CASSQGQGVYEQYF
J gene: TRBJ2-7; clone size: -; D gene: -; V gene: TRBV28; CDR3 length: 12; CDR3 DNA: TGTGCCAGCAGTTTATCCCCCTACGAGCAGTACTTC; CDR3 protein: CASSLSPYEQYF
J gene: TRBJ2-1; clone size: -; D gene: TRBD2; V gene: TRBV18; CDR3 length: 13; CDR3 DNA: TGTGCCAGCTCACCGGGACTAGAGAATGAGCAGTTCTTC; CDR3 protein: CASSPGLENEQFF
J gene: TRBJ2-7; clone size: -; D gene: -; V gene: TRBV30; CDR3 length: 14; CDR3 DNA: TGTGCCTGGACCACCGGGACACCCTCCTACGAGCAGTACTTC; CDR3 protein: CAWTTGTPSYEQYF
J gene: TRBJ1-4; clone size: few; D gene: TRBD1; V gene: TRBV5-4; CDR3 length: 15; CDR3 DNA: TGTGCCAGCAGCCTGATGGGGACAGATAAAGAAAAACTGTTTTTT; CDR3 protein: CASSLMGTDKEKLFF
J gene: TRBJ1-1; clone size: few; D gene: -; V gene: TRBV13; CDR3 length: 15; CDR3 DNA: TGTGCCAGCAGCCACAGGTGGGGCAGGGCCACTGAAGCTTTCTTT; CDR3 protein: CASSHRWGRATEAFF
J gene: TRBJ1-5; clone size: -; D gene: TRBD1; V gene: TRBV4-2; CDR3 length: 16; CDR3 DNA: TGTGCCAGCAGCCATACTCCGGGACAGGGCAATCAGCCCCAGCATTTT; CDR3 protein: CASSHTPGQGNQPQHF
J gene: TRBJ1-2; clone size: few; D gene: TRBD1; V gene: TRBV18; CDR3 length: 14; CDR3 DNA: TGTGCCAGCTCACTGGGGACAGGGGGTAGTGGCTACACCTTC; CDR3 protein: CASSLGTGGSGYTF
J gene: TRBJ1-5; clone size: -; D gene: -; V gene: TRBV2; CDR3 length: 14; CDR3 DNA: TGTGCCAGCAGTGATTGGCAGGGCAATCAGCCCCAGCATTTT; CDR3 protein: CASSDWQGNQPQHF
J gene: TRBJ1-2; clone size: -; D gene: -; V gene: TRBV6-6; CDR3 length: 14; CDR3 DNA: TGTGCCAGCAGAACTAAAGGGACGTACTATGGCTACACCTTC; CDR3 protein: CASRTKGTYYGYTF
J gene: TRBJ1-5; clone size: -; D gene: -; V gene: TRBV19; CDR3 length: 14; CDR3 DNA: TGTGCCAGTAGTAGTCAAGCGAGACCGTGGCCCCAGCATTTT; CDR3 protein: CASSSQARPWPQHF
J gene: TRBJ2-7; clone size: -; D gene: TRBD1; V gene: TRBV9; CDR3 length: 13; CDR3 DNA: TGTGCCAGCAGCGACGGGACAGCCTACGAGCAGTACTTC; CDR3 protein: CASSDGTAYEQYF
J gene: TRBJ2-1; clone size: -; D gene: TRBD2; V gene: TRBV28; CDR3 length: 21; CDR3 DNA: TGTGCCAGCAGCTTTCCAGTGAGTCGGGTACTTACTAGCGGGAGATCGAATGAGCAGTTCTTC; CDR3 protein: CASSFPVSRVLTSGRSNEQFF
J gene: TRBJ2-3; clone size: -; D gene: -; V gene: TRBV5-4; CDR3 length: 14; CDR3 DNA: TGTGCCAGCAGCTTGCCCTTAGGTACAGATACGCAGTATTTT; CDR3 protein: CASSLPLGTDTQYF
J gene: TRBJ2-2; clone size: -; D gene: -; V gene: TRBV5-6; CDR3 length: 14; CDR3 DNA: TGTGCCAGCAGCTTTGGGCAGCGCACCGGGGAGCTGTTTTTT; CDR3 protein: CASSFGQRTGELFF
J gene: TRBJ1-2; clone size: -; D gene: -; V gene: TRBV6-1; CDR3 length: 15; CDR3 DNA: TGTGCCAGCAGTGAAACATGGATGAAGTCCTATGGCTACACCTTC; CDR3 protein: CASSETWMKSYGYTF
J gene: TRBJ2-1; clone size: -; D gene: -; V gene: TRBV2; CDR3 length: 20; CDR3 DNA: TGTGCCAGCAATGGAGGGGATGGACAGGGCACTAGCGGGCTCTACAATGAGCAGTTCTTC; CDR3 protein: CASNGGDGQGTSGLYNEQFF
J gene: TRBJ2-4; clone size: -; D gene: -; V gene: TRBV5-1; CDR3 length: 15; CDR3 DNA: TGCGCCAGCAGCTTGGAAGGTAACAGAAAAAACATTCAGTACTTC; CDR3 protein: CASSLEGNRKNIQYF
J gene: TRBJ2-7; clone size: -; D gene: -; V gene: TRBV19; CDR3 length: 16; CDR3 DNA: TGTGCCAGTAGTCCTCCAGGGGCAAGAAGGTCCTACGAGCAGTACTTC; CDR3 protein: CASSPPGARRSYEQYF
J gene: TRBJ2-1; clone size: -; D gene: TRBD2; V gene: TRBV7-3; CDR3 length: 15; CDR3 DNA: TGTGCCAGCAGCTTAAGCGGGGGGGCGTTTAATGAGCAGTTCTTC; CDR3 protein: CASSLSGGAFNEQFF
J gene: TRBJ2-1; clone size: once; D gene: TRBD2; V gene: TRBV5-5; CDR3 length: 15; CDR3 DNA: TGTGCCAGCAGCTTGAGACTAGCGGGCTATAATGAGCAGTTCTTC; CDR3 protein: CASSLRLAGYNEQFF
J gene: TRBJ2-1; clone size: -; D gene: TRBD1; V gene: TRBV5-1; CDR3 length: 14; CDR3 DNA: TGCGCCAGCAGCTCGGGACAGGGATACAATGAGCAGTTCTTC; CDR3 protein: CASSSGQGYNEQFF
J gene: TRBJ2-7; clone size: -; D gene: TRBD2; V gene: TRBV7-8; CDR3 length: 16; CDR3 DNA: TGTGCCAGCAGCCCCCCCGGGACTAGCGGGAGGGTCGAGCAGTACTTC; CDR3 protein: CASSPPGTSGRVEQYF
J gene: TRBJ1-5; clone size: -; D gene: -; V gene: TRBV28; CDR3 length: 16; CDR3 DNA: TGTGCCACCTCAAATGGGGGAGGGGTCCGCAATCAGCCCCAGCATTTT; CDR3 protein: CATSNGGGVRNQPQHF
J gene: TRBJ2-1; clone size: -; D gene: -; V gene: TRBV21-1; CDR3 length: 16; CDR3 DNA: TGTGCCAGCAGCAAAGAGCGGGAGGAAGCCCGGGGTGAGCAGTTCTTC; CDR3 protein: CASSKEREEARGEQFF
J gene: TRBJ2-7; clone size: -; D gene: -; V gene: TRBV7-9; CDR3 length: 15; CDR3 DNA: TGTGCCAGCAGCCTCCCGCACGGGAGCTCCTACGAGCAGTACTTC; CDR3 protein: CASSLPHGSSYEQYF
J gene: TRBJ1-5; clone size: -; D gene: -; V gene: TRBV10-1; CDR3 length: 15; CDR3 DNA: TGCGCCAGCAGTGAGAATGGACGGACGAATCAGCCCCAGCATTTT; CDR3 protein: CASSENGRTNQPQHF
J gene: TRBJ2-7; clone size: -; D gene: -; V gene: TRBV10-3; CDR3 length: 12; CDR3 DNA: TGTGCCATCAGTGAAACATCCTACGAGCAGTACTTC; CDR3 protein: CAISETSYEQYF
J gene: TRBJ1-2; clone size: -; D gene: TRBD1; V gene: TRBV7-9; CDR3 length: 17; CDR3 DNA: TGTGCCAGCAGCCTACCCCCTATCTCCGGGACAGGGGATGGCTACACCTTC; CDR3 protein: CASSLPPISGTGDGYTF
J gene: TRBJ2-3; clone size: -; D gene: TRBD2; V gene: TRBV6-5; CDR3 length: 15; CDR3 DNA: TGTGCCAGCAGTTACCTAGCGGTCGAGACAGATACGCAGTATTTT; CDR3 protein: CASSYLAVETDTQYF
J gene: TRBJ2-2; clone size: -; D gene: TRBD1; V gene: TRBV10-3; CDR3 length: 15; CDR3 DNA: TGTGCCATCAGTGTGACAGGGGGGAGCACCGGGGAGCTGTTTTTT; CDR3 protein: CAISVTGGSTGELFF
J gene: TRBJ1-2; clone size: -; D gene: -; V gene: TRBV6-1; CDR3 length: 16; CDR3 DNA: TGTGCCAGCAGTGAAGCAGGGTTTATGTCCCTCTATGGCTACACCTTC; CDR3 protein: CASSEAGFMSLYGYTF
J gene: TRBJ2-7; clone size: -; D gene: TRBD1; V gene: TRBV7-9; CDR3 length: 12; CDR3 DNA: TGTGCGATAGAGGGACAGTTCTACGAGCAGTACTTC; CDR3 protein: CAIEGQFYEQYF